The T cell receptor beta chain described here comes from a study of radiation and T cells in renal cell carcinoma. The CDR3 has 14 residues. The germline CDR1 and CDR2 sequences are LNHDA and SQIVND (reference sequence). Trimming at V came to 1 base and at J to 3 bases, leaving 2 bases not matched to a gene. Study-wide points: No pretreatment tumor biopsies were available for baseline clonotypes. In blood, top tumor clones expanded by 2 weeks, shrinking by 4.

Time point: blood 2 weeks post-SBRT. Treatment reported: 15 Gy SBRT to primary tumor, nephrectomy 4 weeks later. Serial blood draws occurred at baseline and 2 and 4 weeks post-SBRT. The patient's renal cell carcinoma had clear cell pathology. On this clone itself: Its antigen is not known.

Sequenced by immunoSEQ multiplex PCR; TCRdb stores in-frame clones only, minus some. Among about 120,000 clones listed, roughly four fifths were seen once. The input for sequencing was blood, taken from a patient whose treatment included radiotherapy and nephrectomy. The chain joins TRBV19 to TRBJ2-5, with 7 bases matching TRBD1. The TCR sequence derives from a woman aged 60-75 years with renal cell carcinoma. In DNA form, the CDR3 reads TGTGCCAGTAGTATAGCAGGGGGTGAAGAGACCCAGTACTTC. This sequence encodes CASSIAGGEETQYF.